What follows are 19 T cell receptor beta chains derived from one specimen sequenced in a study of blood T cell repertoires in COVID-19. TCRdb keeps only in-frame clones here, not all; method: immunoSEQ multiplex PCR. The sample consists of approximately 210,000 clones, 88% of them appearing once. Material for sequencing was peripheral blood. These receptor sequences come from a human donor in a cohort sampled during active COVID-19.

The genes are TRBV4-1 and TRBJ1-1; D uncertain. CDR1 is MGHRA, CDR2 YSYEKL, per germline. The CDR3 length is 13 residues. Trimming cost V 1 base and J 1 base, with 4 bases left between them. CDR3 DNA: TGCGCCAGCAGCCAAGGACAGAACACTGAAGCTTTCTTT. Protein product: CASSQGQNTEAFF.

The chain recombines TRBV4-1 with TRBJ2-7; 8 bases match TRBD1. Trimming at V came to 5 bases and at J to 3 bases, leaving 6 bases not matched to a gene. This CDR3 spans 14 amino acids. In germline, CDR1 is MGHRA, CDR2 YSYEKL. CDR3 DNA: TGCGCCAGCAGCGTCGGACAGGGAATCTACGAGCAGTACTTC. Translated, it gives CASSVGQGIYEQYF.

The chain employs TRBV28 and TRBJ2-3; 8 nucleotides agree with TRBD2. The CDR3 sequence is 13 residues long. Germline V gene lookup returns CDR1 MDHEN and CDR2 SYDVKM. V trimming: 7 bases; J trimming: 0 bases; junction bases outside the gene matches: 0. CDR3 amino acids: CASTSGSTDTQYF. The CDR3 DNA follows: TGTGCCAGCACTAGCGGGAGCACAGATACGCAGTATTTT.

The rearrangement joins TRBV2 to TRBJ2-3; 7 bases fit TRBD2. V lost 5 bases, J lost 2 bases, and 4 bases stayed unmatched. There are 14 residues in the CDR3. Germline-derived CDR1 and CDR2 are SNHLY and FYNNEI. For the CDR3, the DNA is TGTGCCAGCAGTCTAGCGGCAAACACAGATACGCAGTATTTT. Translation: CASSLAANTDTQYF.

The V call is TRBV6-2 or TRBV6-3, the J call TRBJ2-1, with 10 bases that match TRBD2. V lost 6 bases and J lost 4; bases outside the gene matches: 9. The germline gives CDR1 MNHEY, CDR2 SVGEGT. There are 16 residues in the CDR3. The CDR3 DNA reads TGTGCCAGCAGCCCTTTCCTAGCGGGAGTATACAATGAGCAGTTCTTC. Amino acids: CASSPFLAGVYNEQFF.

The chain carries TRBV19 and TRBJ2-3, with 8 positions matching TRBD2. V was clipped by 9 bases and J by 1 base; unmatched bases: 15. This CDR3 region has 17 residues. Germline assignment: CDR1 LNHDA and CDR2 SQIVND (reference sequence). This CDR3 is CASLRAGGSSGTDTQYF. The CDR3 nucleotides are TGTGCCAGCCTCAGGGCGGGGGGTAGTTCGGGCACAGATACGCAGTATTTT.

V is TRBV6-2 or TRBV6-3 and J is TRBJ2-2; TRBD2 matches 11 bases. V dropped 4 bases and J dropped 6; count of bases not matched to a gene: 7. CDR1 and CDR2 from the germline V gene are MNHEY and SVGEGT. The CDR3 is 16 residues long. The CDR3 loop reads CASSSIAGGSSGELFF. The CDR3 DNA reads as TGTGCCAGCAGTTCGATAGCGGGAGGGTCCTCCGGGGAGCTGTTTTTT.

The gene calls are TRBV5-4 and TRBJ1-1, with 11 bases matching TRBD1. Germline CDR1 is SGHNT and CDR2 is YYREEE (reference sequence). The trim removed 4 bases at V and 4 bases at J, leaving 6 bases unmatched. The CDR3 is 15 amino acids. Here the CDR3 reads CASSPGTGGPTEAFF. The CDR3 bases are TGTGCCAGCAGCCCCGGGACAGGGGGTCCCACTGAAGCTTTCTTT.

In this sample, this clone turned up a few times. This chain connects TRBV30 to TRBJ1-1, with a weak D call TRBD1 (6 bases). Germline CDR1 and CDR2: GTSNPN and SVGIG (reference sequence). The V end lost 1 base, the J end lost 10 bases, and 19 bases lay between the germline ends. The CDR3 is 14 residues long. DNA of the CDR3: TGTGCCTGGAGTGCCCAATCGGGACACGGGACAGCTTTCTTT. Protein product: CAWSAQSGHGTAFF.

J is TRBJ1-1 and V is TRBV19; D is uncertain. The V end lost 5 bases, the J end lost 4 bases, and 11 bases lay between the germline ends. The germline CDR1 and CDR2 sequences are LNHDA and SQIVND (reference sequence). The CDR3 is made up of 13 amino acids. CDR3 residues: CASSLRLLTEAFF. DNA for the CDR3: TGTGCCAGTAGTCTCCGACTACTCACTGAAGCTTTCTTT. Complete variable domain (other parts from reference TRBV19 and TRBJ1-1): DGGITQSPKYLFRKEGQNVTLSCEQNLNHDAMYWYRQDPGQGLRLIYYSQIVNDFQKGDIAEGYSVSREKKESFPLTVTSAQKNPTAFYLCASSLRLLTEAFFGQGTRLTVV.

The V call is TRBV11-2, the J call TRBJ2-7; 12 bases fit TRBD2. The CDR3 is 17 amino acids. The trim removed 4 bases at V and 4 bases at J, leaving 11 bases unmatched. The germline V gene has CDR1 SGHAT and CDR2 FQNNGV. The CDR3 is CASSSARTSGVAYEQYF. The CDR3 nucleotides read TGTGCCAGCAGCTCCGCCAGGACTAGCGGGGTCGCGTACGAGCAGTACTTC.

This clone was observed a few times. This rearrangement joins TRBV6-2 or TRBV6-3 to TRBJ2-1, with no clear D. CDR3 length equals 13 residues. Deletions cut 4 bases from V and 3 bases from J, with 7 bases between. The germline V gene has CDR1 MNHEY and CDR2 SVGEGT. DNA of the CDR3: TGTGCCAGCAGTTTTAGCCTCTACAATGAGCAGTTCTTC. Its translation: CASSFSLYNEQFF.

The chain uses TRBV2 and TRBJ1-2; D gene uncertain. V gave up 6 bases and J gave up 2 bases, with 10 bases separating them. The CDR3 extends over 13 amino acids. Germline-derived CDR1 and CDR2 are SNHLY and FYNNEI. This CDR3 is CASRLQINYGYTF. In DNA, the CDR3 is TGTGCCAGCAGGTTACAGATAAACTATGGCTACACCTTC. Based on the CDR3 plus reference TRBV2 and TRBJ1-2, the full variable domain is EPEVTQTPSHQVTQMGQEVILRCVPISNHLYFYWYRQILGQKVEFLVSFYNNEISEKSEIFDDQFSVERPDGSNFTLKIRSTKLEDSAMYFCASRLQINYGYTFGSGTRLTVV.

Only one count was recorded for this clone. This rearrangement joins TRBV4-2 to TRBJ2-7; D is possibly TRBD1 (6 bases). The V gene lost 3 bases and the J gene lost 0 bases, with 12 bases spanning the gap. The CDR3 has 15 amino acids. In germline, CDR1 is LGHNA, CDR2 YNFKEQ. The CDR3 region has the DNA TGTGCCAGCAGCCAGCAGACAGGAACCTCCTACGAGCAGTACTTC. Protein sequence: CASSQQTGTSYEQYF.

The sample holds one count of this clone. The chain has TRBV28 and TRBJ2-1; possible D gene TRBD1, 5 bases. Trimming removed 3 bases from V and 5 bases from J, with 11 bases in between. CDR1 and CDR2 from the germline V gene are MDHEN and SYDVKM. This CDR3 comprises 14 residues. Written as DNA, the CDR3 is TGTGCCAGCAGTTTCGTAGGGGTGGACAATGAGCAGTTCTTC. It translates to CASSFVGVDNEQFF.

This clone has ten or more counts. The chain has TRBV7-2 and TRBJ2-1; 11 bases fit TRBD2. Germline CDR1 SGHTA, CDR2 FQGNSA. After removal of 5 bases from V and 5 bases from J, the junction contained 11 bases not matched to a gene. This CDR3 has 17 amino acids. The CDR3 bases are TGTGCCAGCAGCACCAGCCTACTAGCGGGAGCAGACAATGAGCAGTTCTTC. Its translation is CASSTSLLAGADNEQFF.

The chain combines TRBV5-1 with TRBJ1-2, with D perhaps TRBD1 (6 bases). V was shortened by 0 bases and J by 7 bases, with 19 bases between the two germline ends. The germline CDR1 and CDR2 sequences are SGHRS and YFSETQ. CDR3 size: 16 residues. This CDR3 reads CASSLAPGESVGGYTF. In DNA, the CDR3 is TGCGCCAGCAGCTTGGCGCCAGGGGAATCGGTCGGTGGCTACACCTTC.

A few counts support this clone. The genes are TRBV30 and TRBJ1-5, with D perhaps TRBD1 (6 bases). V was shortened by 2 bases and J by 6 bases, with 17 bases between the two germline ends. Germline V gives CDR1 GTSNPN, CDR2 SVGIG (reference sequence). The CDR3 runs 15 residues. DNA for the CDR3: TGTGCCTGGAGTATCAGGGGCGCGATGGGTCAGCCCCAGCATTTT. Its protein product is CAWSIRGAMGQPQHF.

The chain uses TRBV7-2 and TRBJ2-7; maybe TRBD1 (5 bases). Germline CDR1 SGHTA, CDR2 FQGNSA. This CDR3 contains 17 residues. Trimming left V 0 bases short and J 4 bases short, with 19 bases between. This chain's CDR3 is CASSLAYRVGPKYEQYF. As DNA, the CDR3 is TGTGCCAGCAGCTTAGCCTACCGGGTGGGGCCTAAGTACGAGCAGTACTTC.